This T cell receptor (beta chain) emerged from a study of chemoradiotherapy in HPV16-positive cancers (dated by TCRdb to about 2022). At the level of the whole study: Candidate HPV-specific T-cell clones and common TCR motifs were defined through functional T-cell assays on cells from a couple of HPV16-positive patients. The study asked whether T-cell immunity against the HPV oncoproteins E6 and E7 changes during chemoradiotherapy and whether it affects survival. Next, the candidate HPV-specific TCRs and motifs were followed in TCR repertoires from about 90 patients with HPV-related cancers.

Because repertoires were sampled repeatedly during chemoradiotherapy, clonal expansion in the tumor microenvironment could be followed. Libraries were built with the immunoSEQ multiplex PCR assay. TCRdb mirrors the immuneACCESS table, restricted to in-frame sequences. Some clones are absent from its copies; in checked studies, under half trace to an unresolved V gene, and the reason for the others is unknown. The table for this sample lists over 10,000 clones; 60% to 85% of them were counted only once. The ten largest clones take up around 1.5% of the sample. The CDR3 contains 13 residues, cysteine and phenylalanine counted. Only the CDR3 region is kept as DNA, spanning 39 bases read in frame from base 1. Trimming takes 4 bases off V and 5 bases off J; junction bases not matched to a gene: 4. Taken from the germline V gene (reference sequence), the CDR1 and CDR2 loops are SGHNT and YYREEE. Results and caveats for the whole study, not just this receptor: Expansion of candidate HPV-specific clones and E7-related TCR motifs was observed in the tumor microenvironment during treatment, whereas no such expansion was observed for non-HPV-specific T cells. The functional definition of HPV-specific T cells came from only a couple of HPV16-positive patients, and the survival association was reported for HPV16-positive patients. In HPV16-positive patients, expansion of HPV-responsive T cells during chemoradiotherapy was found to be associated with improved recurrence-free survival.

Of note for this clone: It lacks a known antigen. Base qualities are missing; no much larger clone stands one base away.

The V gene is TRBV5-4 and the J gene is TRBJ2-7; 9 bases in the junction line up with TRBD1. Collection of the sample occurred from a patient who underwent chemoradiotherapy. The origin of this receptor is a human donor with HPV-associated anogenital cancer. DNA sequence: TGTGCCAGCAGCGGAACAGGGGGCAACGAGCAGTACTTC. Its product reads: CASSGTGGNEQYF.